The clone carrying this T cell receptor beta chain showed up just a few times. The entry originates in a study of T-cell reconstitution after alpha-beta-depleted transplantation in children. Preparation of the TCRbeta library involved a method that used unique molecular identifiers. TCRdb ran MiXCR on the PCR reads and lists one entry per CDR3 protein. The data hold about 500,000 distinct CDR3 sequences, with around a third observed a single time. With 4 bases removed from V and 0 bases from J, the gap between germline ends came to 11 bases. Germline V gene data show CDR1 as MGHDK and CDR2 as SYGVNS. There are 15 residues in the CDR3.

The chain combines TRBV25-1 with TRBJ2-3; unclear D gene. The clonotype was recovered from a human donor who donated a stem cell graft to a child with aplastic anemia. The material was PBMCs from the stem cell graft donor, obtained from the stem cell graft. This CDR3 is CASSVATGSTDTQYF. CDR3 bases: TGTGCCAGCAGTGTGGCTACGGGCAGCACAGATACGCAGTATTTT.